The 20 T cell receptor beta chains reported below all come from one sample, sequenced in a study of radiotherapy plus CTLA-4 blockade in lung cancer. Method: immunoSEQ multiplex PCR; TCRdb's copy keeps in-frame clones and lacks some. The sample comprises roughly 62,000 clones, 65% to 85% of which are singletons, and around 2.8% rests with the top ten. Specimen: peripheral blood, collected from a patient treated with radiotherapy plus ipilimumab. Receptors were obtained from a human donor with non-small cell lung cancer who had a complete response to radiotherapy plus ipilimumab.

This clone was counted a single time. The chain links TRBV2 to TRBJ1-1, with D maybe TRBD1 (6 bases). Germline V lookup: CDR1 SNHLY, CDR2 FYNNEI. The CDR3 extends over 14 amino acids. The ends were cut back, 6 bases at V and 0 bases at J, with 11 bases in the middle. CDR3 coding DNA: TGTGCCAGCAGAGCGGACAGCCTGAACACTGAAGCTTTCTTT. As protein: CASRADSLNTEAFF.

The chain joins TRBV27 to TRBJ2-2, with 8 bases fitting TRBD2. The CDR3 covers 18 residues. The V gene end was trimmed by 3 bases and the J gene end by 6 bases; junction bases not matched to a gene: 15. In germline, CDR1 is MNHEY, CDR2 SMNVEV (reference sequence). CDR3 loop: CASSLLPGVAGYAGELFF. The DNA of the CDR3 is TGTGCCAGCAGTTTGCTCCCAGGAGTAGCGGGGTACGCCGGGGAGCTGTTTTTT.

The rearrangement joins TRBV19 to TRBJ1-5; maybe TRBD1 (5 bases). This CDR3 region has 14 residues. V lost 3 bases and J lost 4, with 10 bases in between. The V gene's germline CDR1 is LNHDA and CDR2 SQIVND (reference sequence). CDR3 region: CASSMDGHNQPQHF. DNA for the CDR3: TGTGCCAGTAGTATGGACGGACATAATCAGCCCCAGCATTTT. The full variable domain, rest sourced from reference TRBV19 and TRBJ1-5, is DGGITQSPKYLFRKEGQNVTLSCEQNLNHDAMYWYRQDPGQGLRLIYYSQIVNDFQKGDIAEGYSVSREKKESFPLTVTSAQKNPTAFYLCASSMDGHNQPQHFGDGTRLSIL.

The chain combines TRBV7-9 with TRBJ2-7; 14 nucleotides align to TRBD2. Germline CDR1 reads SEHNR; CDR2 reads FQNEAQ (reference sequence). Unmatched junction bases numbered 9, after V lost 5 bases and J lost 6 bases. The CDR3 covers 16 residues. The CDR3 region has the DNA TGTGCCAGCAGCCCGACTAGCGGGAGGGTAGGGGTCGAGCAGTACTTC. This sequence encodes CASSPTSGRVGVEQYF.

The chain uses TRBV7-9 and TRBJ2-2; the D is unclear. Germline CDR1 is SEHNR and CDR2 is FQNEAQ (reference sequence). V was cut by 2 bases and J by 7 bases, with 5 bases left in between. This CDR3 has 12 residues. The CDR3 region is CASSLIRGELFF. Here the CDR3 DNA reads TGTGCCAGCAGCTTAATTCGCGGGGAGCTGTTTTTT.

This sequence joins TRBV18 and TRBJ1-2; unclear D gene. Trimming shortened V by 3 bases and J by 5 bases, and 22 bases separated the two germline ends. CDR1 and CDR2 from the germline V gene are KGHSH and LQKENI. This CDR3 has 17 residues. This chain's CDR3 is CASSPPPGAGRGYGYTF. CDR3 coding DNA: TGTGCCAGCTCACCCCCCCCCGGCGCTGGACGGGGATATGGCTACACCTTC.

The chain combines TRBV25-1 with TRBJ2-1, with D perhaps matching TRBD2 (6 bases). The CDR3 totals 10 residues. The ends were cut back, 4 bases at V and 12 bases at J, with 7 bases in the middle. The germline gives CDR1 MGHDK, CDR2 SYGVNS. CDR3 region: CASSGGAQFF. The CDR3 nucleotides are TGTGCCAGCAGTGGCGGGGCGCAGTTCTTC.

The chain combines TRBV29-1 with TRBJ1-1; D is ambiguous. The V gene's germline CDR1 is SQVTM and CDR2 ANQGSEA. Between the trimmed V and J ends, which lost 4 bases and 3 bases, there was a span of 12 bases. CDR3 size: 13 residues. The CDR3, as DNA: TGCAGCGTTGCCGCACAGCTGTACACTGAAGCTTTCTTT. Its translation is CSVAAQLYTEAFF.

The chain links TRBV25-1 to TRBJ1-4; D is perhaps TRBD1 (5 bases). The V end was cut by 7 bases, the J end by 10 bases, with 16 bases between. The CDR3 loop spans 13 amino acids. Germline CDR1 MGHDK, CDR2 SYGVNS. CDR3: CASTPGGFGKLFF. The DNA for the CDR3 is TGTGCCAGCACCCCCGGGGGGTTTGGAAAACTGTTTTTT.

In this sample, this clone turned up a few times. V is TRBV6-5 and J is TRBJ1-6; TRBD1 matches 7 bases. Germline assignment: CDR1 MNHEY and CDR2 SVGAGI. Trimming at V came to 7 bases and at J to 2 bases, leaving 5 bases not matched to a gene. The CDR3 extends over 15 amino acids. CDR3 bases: TGTGCCAGCACAGGCGGGACAGCCTATAATTCACCCCTCCACTTT. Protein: CASTGGTAYNSPLHF.

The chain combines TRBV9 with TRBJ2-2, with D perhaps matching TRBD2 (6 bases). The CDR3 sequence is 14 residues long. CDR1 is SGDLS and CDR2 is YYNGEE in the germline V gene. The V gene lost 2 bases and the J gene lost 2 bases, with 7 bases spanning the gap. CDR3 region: CASSVAGNTGELFF. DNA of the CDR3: TGTGCCAGCAGCGTGGCGGGAAACACCGGGGAGCTGTTTTTT.

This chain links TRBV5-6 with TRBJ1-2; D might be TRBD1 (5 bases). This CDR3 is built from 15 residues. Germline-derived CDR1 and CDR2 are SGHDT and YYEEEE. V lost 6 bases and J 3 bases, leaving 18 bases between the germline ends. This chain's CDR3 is CASIKLLIRDYGYTF. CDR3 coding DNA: TGTGCCAGCATCAAGCTCCTTATCAGGGACTATGGCTACACCTTC.

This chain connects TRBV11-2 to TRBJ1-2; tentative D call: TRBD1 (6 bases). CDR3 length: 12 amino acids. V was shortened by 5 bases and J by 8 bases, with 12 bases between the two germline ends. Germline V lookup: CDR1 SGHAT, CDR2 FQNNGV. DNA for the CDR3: TGTGCCAGCAGCGAACAGGGTTGGGGCTACACCTTC. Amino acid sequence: CASSEQGWGYTF.

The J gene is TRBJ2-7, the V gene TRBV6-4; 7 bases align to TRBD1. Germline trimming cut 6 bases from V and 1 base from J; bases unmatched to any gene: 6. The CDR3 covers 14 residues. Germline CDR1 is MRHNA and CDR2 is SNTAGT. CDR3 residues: CASRPGQRSYEQYF. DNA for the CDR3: TGTGCCAGCAGACCGGGACAGCGTTCCTACGAGCAGTACTTC.

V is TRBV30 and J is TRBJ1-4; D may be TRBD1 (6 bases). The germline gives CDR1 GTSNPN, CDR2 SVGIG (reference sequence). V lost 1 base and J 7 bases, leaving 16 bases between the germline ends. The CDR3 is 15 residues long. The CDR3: CAWSGYRALSEKLFF. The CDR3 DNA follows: TGTGCCTGGAGTGGGTACAGGGCGTTGAGTGAAAAACTGTTTTTT.

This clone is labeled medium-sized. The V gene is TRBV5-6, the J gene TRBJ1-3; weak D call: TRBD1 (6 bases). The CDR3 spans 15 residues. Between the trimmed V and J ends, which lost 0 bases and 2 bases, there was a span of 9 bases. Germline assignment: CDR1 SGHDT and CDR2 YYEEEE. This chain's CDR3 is CASSLGSGAGNTIYF. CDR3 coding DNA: TGTGCCAGCAGCTTGGGGTCAGGGGCTGGAAACACCATATATTTT.

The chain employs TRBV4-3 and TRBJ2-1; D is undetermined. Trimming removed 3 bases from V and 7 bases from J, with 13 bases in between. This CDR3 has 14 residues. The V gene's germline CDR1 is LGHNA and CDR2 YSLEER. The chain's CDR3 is CASSHLGVWNEQFF. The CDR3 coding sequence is TGCGCCAGCAGCCATTTGGGCGTTTGGAATGAGCAGTTCTTC.

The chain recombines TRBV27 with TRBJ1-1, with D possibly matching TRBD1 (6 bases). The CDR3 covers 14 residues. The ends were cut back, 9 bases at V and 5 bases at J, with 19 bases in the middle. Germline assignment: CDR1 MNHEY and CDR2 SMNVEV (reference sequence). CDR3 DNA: TGTGCCAGTATAACGAAAGGGGGTAGGACTGAAGCTTTCTTT. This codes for CASITKGGRTEAFF.

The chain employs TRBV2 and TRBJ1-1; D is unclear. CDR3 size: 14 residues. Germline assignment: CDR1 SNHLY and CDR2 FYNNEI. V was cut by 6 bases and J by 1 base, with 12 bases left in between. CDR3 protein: CASRPGNQNTEAFF. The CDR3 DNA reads TGTGCCAGCAGGCCGGGGAACCAGAACACTGAAGCTTTCTTT.

CDR3 region: CASSYNGPGDTQYF. The CDR3 DNA reads as TGTGCCAGCAGTTACAATGGTCCGGGGGATACGCAGTATTTT. The chain links TRBV6-5 to TRBJ2-3, with D possibly TRBD2 on 5 matching bases. V gave up 2 bases and J gave up 6 bases, with 12 bases separating them. The CDR3 is made up of 14 amino acids. Germline CDR1 MNHEY, CDR2 SVGAGI.